This is a list of T cell receptor beta chains from one sample in a study of spatial heterogeneity in lung cancer. TCRdb re-called the 5' RACE reads through MiXCR, storing one row per CDR3 protein. The sample has 6,900 or so distinct CDR3 sequences, more than 10% seen once. The sequencing used lung tumor tissue, collected at surgery. These receptors originate from a male donor with early-stage non-small cell lung cancer. CDR3s include the opening cysteine and the closing phenylalanine or tryptophan. D genes are given only for firm matches. Clone sizes are given selectively: once, few, many, or a class where the clone is expanded.

d_call: NA; v_call: TRBV27; j_call: TRBJ2-3; clone_size: NA; cdr3_aa: CASSLARSWGTDTQYF; cdr3_nt: TGTGCCAGCAGTTTAGCGAGGTCCTGGGGCACAGATACGCAGTATTTT
d_call: TRBD2; v_call: TRBV2; j_call: TRBJ2-1; clone_size: many; cdr3_aa: CASSGLAYNEQFF; cdr3_nt: TGTGCCAGCAGTGGACTAGCGTACAATGAGCAGTTCTTC
d_call: NA; v_call: TRBV27; j_call: TRBJ1-1; clone_size: few; cdr3_aa: CASSLGRLSEAFF; cdr3_nt: TGTGCCAGCAGTCTGGGACGTTTGTCTGAAGCTTTCTTT
d_call: NA; v_call: TRBV28; j_call: TRBJ2-6; clone_size: medium-sized; cdr3_aa: CASSSDPRSASGANVLTF; cdr3_nt: TGTGCCAGCAGTTCGGATCCACGATCGGCCTCTGGGGCCAACGTCCTGACTTTC
d_call: NA; v_call: TRBV6-2/TRBV6-3; j_call: TRBJ2-1; clone_size: few; cdr3_aa: CASSYGAGSNEQFF; cdr3_nt: TGTGCCAGCAGTTACGGTGCAGGGAGCAATGAGCAGTTCTTC
d_call: NA; v_call: TRBV4-2; j_call: TRBJ2-1; clone_size: many; cdr3_aa: CASSQDRTSYNEQFF; cdr3_nt: TGTGCCAGCAGCCAAGACCGTACTAGCTACAATGAGCAGTTCTTC
d_call: NA; v_call: TRBV20-1; j_call: TRBJ1-4; clone_size: NA; cdr3_aa: CSAKGINEKLFF; cdr3_nt: TGCAGTGCTAAGGGGATTAATGAAAAACTGTTTTTT
d_call: NA; v_call: TRBV11-2; j_call: TRBJ2-3; clone_size: NA; cdr3_aa: CASSFESEFRDTQYF; cdr3_nt: TGTGCCAGCAGCTTCGAATCGGAGTTCAGAGATACGCAGTATTTT
d_call: NA; v_call: TRBV29-1; j_call: TRBJ1-4; clone_size: many; cdr3_aa: CSVGTANEEKLFF; cdr3_nt: TGCAGCGTTGGGACGGCCAACGAGGAAAAACTGTTTTTT
d_call: TRBD2; v_call: TRBV20-1; j_call: TRBJ2-1; clone_size: many; cdr3_aa: CSARGPSGSEEQFF; cdr3_nt: TGCAGTGCTAGAGGGCCTAGCGGCAGTGAAGAGCAGTTCTTC
d_call: NA; v_call: TRBV14; j_call: TRBJ2-7; clone_size: many; cdr3_aa: CASSQGDFSYEQYF; cdr3_nt: TGTGCCAGCAGCCAAGGGGACTTTTCCTACGAGCAGTACTTC
d_call: TRBD2; v_call: TRBV20-1; j_call: TRBJ2-3; clone_size: many; cdr3_aa: CSAPGLAGVVTDTQYF; cdr3_nt: TGCAGTGCGCCCGGGCTAGCGGGAGTAGTGACAGATACGCAGTATTTT